This TCR beta chain was identified during a study of cytomegalovirus exposure and HLA in healthy donors. Amplification used 60 Vbeta primers and 13 Jbeta primers. The protocol was immunoSEQ multiplex PCR, while the TCRdb copy is restricted to in-frame clones and leaves out a portion. The sample lists 75,000 to 95,000 clones, over 75% occurring once. The study's findings and limits: A later analysis showed that HLA-associated TCR beta chains had undergone more clonal expansion than equally common others. Serostatus for CMV was the only available immune exposure information. Follow-up analysis later connected one missense variant in DCLRE1C with trimming of TCR beta V- and J-genes.

V was pared by 3 bases and J by 3 bases, with 9 bases between. Germline loops: CDR1 MNHEY, CDR2 SMNVEV (reference sequence). The CDR3 consists of 14 residues. A word on this clone: What it recognizes is unknown.

The source of this sequence is a male donor in good health and CMV-seropositive. Sample: PBMCs. The chain combines TRBV27 with TRBJ1-5, with unresolved D. The CDR3 nucleotides read TGTGCCAGCAGTTTTAGGCAGGTCAATCAGCCCCAGCATTTT. Its protein is CASSFRQVNQPQHF.